The entry that follows covers one TCR beta chain sequence. The antigen is undetermined. The sample providers were healthy Caucasian people from Russia, aged about 6 to 100. Isolation recovered at least 6 million PBMCs from every sample. The data are from a study of blood T cells in healthy people across ages. Points from the study as a whole: Per million T cells, the diversity of TCR beta decreased roughly linearly as age advanced. Naive T cell percentage strongly correlated with TCR beta diversity.

Germline V CDR1 and CDR2: DFQATT, SNEGSKA (reference sequence). The CDR3 sequence is 13 residues long. V lost 6 bases to trimming and J lost 3 bases, with 12 bases between them. With a J-beta primer mix and a sample-barcoded 5' primer, a second PCR ran about 7 to 12 cycles. TCRdb processed the 5' RACE reads anew with MiXCR; each CDR3 protein has one entry. Seen here are approximately 670,000 distinct CDR3 sequences, 40% to 50% observed once, and the top ten hold about 32%. The clonotype comes from a man of 80 years or more in good health. Specimen: blood. This chain joins TRBV20-1 and TRBJ1-5, with D hard to call. CDR3 bases: TGCAGTGCCGGGGTCTGGGACAATCAGCCCCAGCATTTT. Translation: CSAGVWDNQPQHF.